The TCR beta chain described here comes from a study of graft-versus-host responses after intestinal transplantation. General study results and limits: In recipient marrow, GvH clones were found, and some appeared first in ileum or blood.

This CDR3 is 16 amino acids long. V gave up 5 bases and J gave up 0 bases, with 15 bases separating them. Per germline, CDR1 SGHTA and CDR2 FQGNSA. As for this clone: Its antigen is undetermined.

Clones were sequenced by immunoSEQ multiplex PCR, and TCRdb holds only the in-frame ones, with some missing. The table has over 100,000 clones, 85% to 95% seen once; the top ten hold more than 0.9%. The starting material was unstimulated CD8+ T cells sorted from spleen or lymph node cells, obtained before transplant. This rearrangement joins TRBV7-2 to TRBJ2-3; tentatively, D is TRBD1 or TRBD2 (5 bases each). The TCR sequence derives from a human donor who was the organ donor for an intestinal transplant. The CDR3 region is CASSDYLRDSTDTQYF. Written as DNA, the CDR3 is TGTGCCAGCAGCGACTATCTCCGGGACAGCACAGATACGCAGTATTTT.